This T cell receptor (beta chain) derives from a study of early T cells in non-severe SARS-CoV-2 infection. Study-wide findings and caveats: Database matching using VDJdb favored anti-spike CD8 responses, with private and CD4 specificities left missing.

Each single cDNA molecule received a unique molecular identifier. Using its own MiXCR run on the 5' RACE reads, TCRdb lists one record per CDR3 protein. The top ten clones hold 25% to 30% of a sample with roughly 35,000 distinct CDR3 sequences, about 5% of them seen once. This clonotype was detected only a few times. The antigen is unknown. V was shortened by 7 bases and J by 2 bases, with 22 bases between the two germline ends. Germline V gene lookup returns CDR1 MNHEY and CDR2 SVGEGT. The CDR3 covers 17 residues. The chain couples TRBV6-2 or TRBV6-3 to TRBJ2-3; D is uncertain. The TCR was taken from an adult who was a healthcare worker with PCR-confirmed SARS-CoV-2 infection or an uninfected control (not recorded which). Sequenced sample: whole blood. The DNA of the CDR3 is TGTGCCAGCACCCACTCCTCCGAAGCCGGCCTCACAGATACGCAGTATTTT. Protein product: CASTHSSEAGLTDTQYF.